This T cell receptor beta chain emerged from a study of T-cell memory formation after mild COVID-19. Study-level information: TCR clusters were mostly donor specific.

One entry per CDR3 protein, called by TCRdb with MiXCR from the 5' RACE reads. The table lists more than 450,000 distinct CDR3 sequences, 15% to 20% of them singletons, with around 11% in the top ten. This clonotype came up a few times. Its cognate antigen is unknown. The CDR3 runs 15 residues. Germline V gene lookup returns CDR1 DFQATT and CDR2 SNEGSKA (reference sequence). Trimming cost V 3 bases and J 4 bases; bases outside gene matches: 6. Overall study findings and caveats: Clones shrinking from day 15 to 85 showed even CD4/CD8 mixes; later expanders tilted CD4+. Researchers report contracting CD4+ clones mostly in CM and EM, with CD8+ clones in EMRA.

This sequence joins TRBV20-1 and TRBJ2-3; 11 bases align to TRBD2. Material: PBMCs or a T cell subset sorted from them (not recorded which). The receptor was isolated from an adult woman who had mild COVID-19 (a few samples of this study predate the infection). Cell type and time point are not known. This CDR3 reads CSASHSGRASDTQYF. The CDR3 nucleotides are TGCAGTGCTAGTCATAGCGGGAGGGCGTCAGATACGCAGTATTTT.